The entry below describes one T cell receptor beta chain. Antigen unknown. Produced via immunoSEQ multiplex PCR; TCRdb's table is partial and in-frame only. The sample lists 980,000 or so clones; over 75% were seen once. The sample originates from a study of shared clonotypes between healthy human individuals. Study findings and constraints: Naive CD4 clonotypes overlapped across several donors at about 5.2%.

The CDR3 spans 13 residues. CDR1 MDHEN and CDR2 SYDVKM come from the germline V gene. V lost 6 bases and J 5 bases, leaving 11 bases between the germline ends. Sequenced input: memory CD4+ T cells sorted from blood. Noted subset: CD45RA-negative fraction. The V and J genes are TRBV28 and TRBJ2-1; D is ambiguous. The TCR originated in a man younger than 30 in good health. CDR3 nucleotide sequence: TGTGCCAGCAGGCCAACTATTCACAATGAGCAGTTCTTC. This encodes CASRPTIHNEQFF.